Reported below is one T cell receptor beta chain. No antigen is known for it. MiXCR, run by TCRdb on the RT-PCR reads, gives a single entry per CDR3 protein. The table records 500,000 to 550,000 distinct CDR3 sequences, approximately 7.7% of them present only once. The V gene end was trimmed by 4 bases and the J gene end by 6 bases; junction bases not matched to a gene: 10. This CDR3 spans 15 amino acids. Germline V gene sequence: CDR1 MNHEY, CDR2 SVGAGI. This specimen comes from a study of response to subunit inactivated influenza vaccine. Notes on the study in general: It was the authors' suggestion that each seasonal influenza vaccination recruits few new T cells.

The specimen comprised PBMCs from blood, sampled less than 30 months after vaccination. V usage is TRBV6-5 and J usage is TRBJ1-1, with 8 nucleotides matching TRBD1. This clonotype originated in a man aged 50-75 years who received an inactivated influenza vaccine. CDR3 loop: CASSSGGQVSSEAFF. The CDR3 nucleotides are TGTGCCAGCAGTTCCGGGGGACAGGTGTCTTCTGAAGCTTTCTTT.